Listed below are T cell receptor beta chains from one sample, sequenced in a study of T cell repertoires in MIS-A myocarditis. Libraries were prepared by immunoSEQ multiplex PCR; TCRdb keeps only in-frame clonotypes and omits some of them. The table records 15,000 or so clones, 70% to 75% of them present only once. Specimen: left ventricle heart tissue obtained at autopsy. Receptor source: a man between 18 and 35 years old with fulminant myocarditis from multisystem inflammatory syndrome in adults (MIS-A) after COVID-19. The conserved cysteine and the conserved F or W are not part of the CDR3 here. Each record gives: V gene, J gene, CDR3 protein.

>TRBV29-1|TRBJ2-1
SVGGGRRTGHNEQF
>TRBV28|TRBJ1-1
ASHANSGAWDTEAF
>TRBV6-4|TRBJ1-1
ASSIQGDTEAF
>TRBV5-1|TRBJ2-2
ASSLGLATGELF
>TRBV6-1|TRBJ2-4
ASSEFSLGLAGGPGSKNIQY
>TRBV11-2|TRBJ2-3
ASSRSGIGTDTQY
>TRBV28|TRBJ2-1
AILGAGQRNYNEQF
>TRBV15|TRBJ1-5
ATSKISGASNQPQH
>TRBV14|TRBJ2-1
ASSQLAGGPWNEQF
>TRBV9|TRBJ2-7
ASSVGRTGLEQY
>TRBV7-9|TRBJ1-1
ASSPRFWGNTEAF
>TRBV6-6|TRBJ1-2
ASSYTSLMSGYT
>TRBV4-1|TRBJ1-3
ASSQDLSTGPD
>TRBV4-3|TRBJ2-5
ASSQDYRETQY
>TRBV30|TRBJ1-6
AWSGEVGSPLH
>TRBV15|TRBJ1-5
ATSRDGQGIQPQH
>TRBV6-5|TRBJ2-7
ASRGQGAWEQY
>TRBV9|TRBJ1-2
ASSRQTVYGYT
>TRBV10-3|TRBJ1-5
AISPGQGEQPQH
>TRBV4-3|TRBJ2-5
ASSRVQGLAGSVETQY
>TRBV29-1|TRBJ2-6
SVDDSGANVLT
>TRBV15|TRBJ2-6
ATSGGVRNSGANVLT
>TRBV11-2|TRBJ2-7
ASTSLVGERSYEQY
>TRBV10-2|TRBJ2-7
ASSDRGLVYEQY
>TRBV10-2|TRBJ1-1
ASSDPGTGVNTEAF
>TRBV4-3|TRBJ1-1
ASSQDSSLLGVVEAF
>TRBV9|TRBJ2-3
ASSVGLAGTDTQY
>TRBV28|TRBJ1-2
ASRGGTANYGYT
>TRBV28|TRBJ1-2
ASELSVTGYGYT
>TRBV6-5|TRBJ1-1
ASSYQTGEAF
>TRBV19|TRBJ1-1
ASETGQAGHTEAF
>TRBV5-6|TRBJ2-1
ASSSDYYNEQF
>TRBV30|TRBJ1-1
AWSVAMNTEAF
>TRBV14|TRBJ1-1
ASSRGGWAEAF
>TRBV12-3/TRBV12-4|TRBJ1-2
ASSHDRVAGYT
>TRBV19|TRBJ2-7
ASSISGSSSFEQY
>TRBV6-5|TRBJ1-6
ASGPGRHNSPLH
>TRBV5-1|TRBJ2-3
ASSTDLSTDTQY
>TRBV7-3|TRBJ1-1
ASSLTLGQNTEAF
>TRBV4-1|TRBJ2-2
ASSQDSASAAATGELF
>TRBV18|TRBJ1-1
ASSLRQGTAF
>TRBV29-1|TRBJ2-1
SVGSGTGTYNEQF
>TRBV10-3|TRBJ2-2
AISPGQGTAGELF
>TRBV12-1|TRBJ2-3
ASSLVWGDRGADTQY
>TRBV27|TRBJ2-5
ASSLGQGYQETQY
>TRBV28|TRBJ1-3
ASSPGGGVTSGNTIY
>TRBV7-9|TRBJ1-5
ASSLNNQPQH
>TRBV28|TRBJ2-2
ASGLWAGELF
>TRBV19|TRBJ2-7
ASSIRGALAYEQY
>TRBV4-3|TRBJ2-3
ASSPGPFTDTQY
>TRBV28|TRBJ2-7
ASSFRGKQYEQY
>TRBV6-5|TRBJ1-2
ASSLRGQGIYGYT
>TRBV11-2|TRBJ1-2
ASSLDQGAGGYGYT
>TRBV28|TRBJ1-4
ASRLFGTVEEKLF
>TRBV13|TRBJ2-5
ASSLVQGHATQY